Below are 12 T cell receptor beta chains sequenced from a single sample in a study of blood T cell repertoires in COVID-19. Clones were read by immunoSEQ multiplex PCR, and TCRdb kept only the in-frame ones, dropping some. This table holds approximately 260,000 clones, roughly nine tenths found once. The material sequenced was peripheral blood. The receptors shown here come from a man aged 55 to 69 who had recovered from COVID-19.

The genes are TRBV7-9 and TRBJ2-5; TRBD1 matches 8 bases. With 2 bases clipped from V and 9 bases from J, the junction kept 11 bases outside the gene matches. This CDR3 comprises 15 residues. Per the germline V gene, CDR1 is SEHNR and CDR2 is FQNEAQ (reference sequence). CDR3 coding DNA: TGTGCCAGCAGCTTACCCGGGACAGGCCCAATTCCCCAGTACTTC. Amino acid sequence: CASSLPGTGPIPQYF.

The chain links TRBV9 to TRBJ1-4; D possibly corresponds to TRBD1 (6 bases). Germline V CDR1 and CDR2: SGDLS, YYNGEE. V was pared by 0 bases and J by 5 bases, with 17 bases between. The CDR3 contains 17 residues. CDR3 loop: CASSVGVGATPNEKLFF. The DNA of the CDR3 is TGTGCCAGCAGCGTAGGGGTGGGGGCAACTCCCAATGAAAAACTGTTTTTT.

With regard to this clone: Its ends do not fully match the called genes, so a read error is possible. The chain has TRBV6-2 or TRBV6-3 and TRBJ2-7; 8 bases fit TRBD2. Germline V CDR1 and CDR2: MNHEY, SVGEGT. There are 11 residues in the CDR3. The DNA for the CDR3 is TGTGCCAGCAGTCCACCGGGACTAGTCGCCTTC. Residues: CASSPPGLVAF.

The V gene is TRBV24-1, the J gene TRBJ2-2, with 7 positions matching TRBD2. The germline V gene encodes CDR1 KGHDR and CDR2 SFDVKD. This CDR3 has 18 amino acids. J gave up 0 bases and V 6 bases, and 12 bases lay outside the gene matches. CDR3 in DNA: TGTGCCACCAGTCCCAGATGGGTTGGGGGGGCGAACACCGGGGAGCTGTTTTTT. This translates into CATSPRWVGGANTGELFF.

The chain employs TRBV10-3 and TRBJ1-2; the match to TRBD1 covers 9 bases. V lost 6 bases, J lost 8 bases, and 7 bases stayed unmatched. Germline V gene data show CDR1 as ENHRY and CDR2 as SYGVKD. The CDR3 spans 13 residues. CDR3 DNA sequence: TGTGCCATCAGCGCGGACAGGGGATGGGGCTACACCTTC. This translates into CAISADRGWGYTF.

The chain uses TRBV6-6 and TRBJ1-2; 7 nucleotides line up with TRBD1. The CDR3 sequence is 13 residues long. With V trimmed by 6 bases and J by 8 bases, 9 bases remained unmatched. Germline CDR1 reads MNHNY; CDR2 reads SVGAGI (reference sequence). The CDR3, as DNA: TGTGCCAGCAGCCTACATGACAGGGCGGGCTACACCTTC. Protein product: CASSLHDRAGYTF.

The chain joins TRBV5-4 to TRBJ2-1; TRBD2 agrees at 16 bases. In germline, CDR1 is SGHNT, CDR2 YYREEE (reference sequence). V gave up 4 bases and J gave up 11 bases; unmatched junction bases: 9. This CDR3 comprises 16 residues. Here the CDR3 reads CASSPGGTSGGAKQFF. The CDR3 coding sequence is TGTGCCAGCAGCCCGGGAGGGACTAGCGGGGGGGCTAAGCAGTTCTTC.

This chain connects TRBV10-3 to TRBJ2-3, with TRBD2 matching 11 bases. From germline, CDR1 is ENHRY and CDR2 SYGVKD. The CDR3 is made up of 15 amino acids. Trimming removed 3 bases from V and 3 bases from J; junction bases left unmatched: 2. CDR3 in amino acids: CAISEGTSGTDTQYF. The CDR3 DNA is TGTGCCATCAGTGAAGGGACTAGCGGAACAGATACGCAGTATTTT.

V is TRBV30 and J is TRBJ2-7, with D hard to call. The CDR3 has 13 amino acids. V was shortened by 2 bases and J by 0 bases, with 8 bases between the two germline ends. Germline V gene data show CDR1 as GTSNPN and CDR2 as SVGIG (reference sequence). CDR3 sequence: CAWSLQSSYEQYV. The CDR3 nucleotides read TGTGCCTGGAGTTTACAGAGCTCCTACGAGCAGTACGTC.

This clone has a single count. The chain links TRBV10-3 to TRBJ1-5; D gene uncertain. With 3 bases removed from V and 11 bases from J, the gap between germline ends came to 17 bases. The germline V gene encodes CDR1 ENHRY and CDR2 SYGVKD. This CDR3 comprises 14 residues. Written as DNA, the CDR3 is TGTGCCATCAGTGACCCCACCGAGGGTGGGGCCCAGCATTTT. It is translated as CAISDPTEGGAQHF.

This chain joins TRBV10-3 and TRBJ2-7; TRBD1 matches at 7 bases. V trimming: 8 bases; J trimming: 5 bases; junction bases outside the gene matches: 9. The CDR3 sequence is 13 residues long. Germline V gene data show CDR1 as ENHRY and CDR2 as SYGVKD. The CDR3 region has the DNA TGTGCCATCGCTCAGGCAGGGGGTAACGAGCAGTACTTC. This codes for CAIAQAGGNEQYF.

The chain employs TRBV6-2 or TRBV6-3 and TRBJ2-3, with D possibly being TRBD2 (6 bases). V was pared by 4 bases and J by 2 bases, with 16 bases between. This CDR3 is built from 16 residues. Germline loops: CDR1 MNHEY, CDR2 SVGEGT. The DNA of the CDR3 is TGTGCCAGCAGTTCCGGGACTTCCGCCTACACAGATACGCAGTATTTT. Translated: CASSSGTSAYTDTQYF.